The rows below give T cell receptor beta chains drawn from one sample of a study of blood T cell repertoires in COVID-19. Method: immunoSEQ multiplex PCR; TCRdb's copy keeps in-frame clones and lacks some. The sample has roughly 190,000 clones, around 85% seen once. The sequenced material came from peripheral blood. These receptors originate from a woman in her fifties or sixties with acute or convalescent COVID-19. Each CDR3 is given with its conserved first and last residue. A D gene is named only where the DNA matches it firmly. Clone size, where shown, is once, few, many, or a class for clones that have expanded.

NA | TRBJ2-3 | NA | TRBV11-3 | 14 | CASSDPAATDTQYF | TGTGCCAGTTCCGATCCCGCGGCCACAGATACGCAGTATTTT
once | TRBJ2-1 | NA | TRBV5-1 | 13 | CASSLALSGEQFF | TGCGCCAGCAGCTTGGCGTTGTCAGGTGAGCAGTTCTTC
NA | TRBJ1-1 | NA | TRBV18 | 14 | CASSLLQGNTEAFF | TGTGCCAGCTCACTTCTACAGGGAAATACTGAAGCTTTCTTT
once | TRBJ1-3 | NA | TRBV6-5 | 14 | CASRPQSSGNTIYF | TGTGCCAGCAGACCACAGAGCTCTGGAAACACCATATATTTT
NA | TRBJ1-2 | NA | TRBV10-3 | 14 | CAISKPGLDYGYTF | TGTGCCATCAGTAAGCCGGGACTCGACTATGGCTACACCTTC
NA | TRBJ1-1 | TRBD1 | TRBV5-1 | 16 | CASSLGTGVMNTEAFF | TGCGCCAGCAGCCTCGGGACAGGGGTCATGAACACTGAAGCTTTCTTT
NA | TRBJ1-5 | NA | TRBV19 | 14 | CASSIEGRNQPQHF | TGTGCCAGTAGTATAGAGGGCAGGAATCAGCCCCAGCATTTT
NA | TRBJ1-1 | TRBD1 | TRBV28 | 16 | CASSYGQGLTNTEAFF | TGTGCCAGCAGTTACGGACAGGGACTAACAAACACTGAAGCTTTCTTT
NA | TRBJ1-1 | NA | TRBV30 | 14 | CAWSVFMAGTEAFF | TGTGCCTGGAGTGTTTTCATGGCTGGCACTGAAGCTTTCTTT
few | TRBJ2-1 | NA | TRBV7-2 | 16 | CASSLAAGAGYNEQFF | TGTGCCAGCAGCTTAGCGGCAGGGGCCGGCTACAATGAGCAGTTCTTC
once | TRBJ1-5 | TRBD1 | TRBV7-2 | 14 | CASSLGQGPQPQHF | TGTGCCAGCAGCCTCGGACAGGGACCTCAGCCCCAGCATTTT
NA | TRBJ1-4 | NA | TRBV3-1/TRBV3-2 | 16 | CASSQGFATYSEKLFF | TGTGCCAGCAGCCAAGGTTTCGCGACATATAGTGAAAAACTGTTTTTT
NA | TRBJ2-2 | NA | TRBV11-2 | 14 | CASSHDTYTGELFF | TGTGCCAGCAGCCACGACACGTACACCGGGGAGCTGTTTTTT
once | TRBJ1-5 | NA | TRBV19 | 15 | CASSIVGDSNQPQHF | TGTGCCAGTAGTATCGTAGGAGATAGCAATCAGCCCCAGCATTTT
NA | TRBJ2-3 | NA | TRBV29-1 | 13 | CSVNWRGTDTQYF | TGCAGCGTTAATTGGAGGGGCACAGATACGCAGTATTTT
once | TRBJ2-1 | NA | TRBV5-4 | 13 | CASSLDRYNEQFF | TGTGCCAGCAGCTTAGACAGGTACAATGAGCAGTTCTTC
NA | TRBJ2-2 | NA | TRBV5-1 | 15 | CASSRDRTNTGELFF | TGCGCCAGCAGCCGAGACAGAACGAACACCGGGGAGCTGTTTTTT
once | TRBJ2-1 | TRBD2 | TRBV30 | 20 | CAWSVGTSGRVGLSYNEQFF | TGTGCCTGGAGTGTGGGGACTAGCGGGAGAGTGGGGCTCTCCTACAATGAGCAGTTCTTC
NA | TRBJ1-1 | NA | TRBV11-2 | 17 | CASSLWGDGGPNTEAFF | TGTGCCAGCAGCTTATGGGGGGACGGAGGCCCGAACACTGAAGCTTTCTTT
NA | TRBJ1-5 | NA | TRBV7-8 | 13 | CASSLGVDQPQHF | TGTGCCAGCAGCTTAGGTGTCGATCAGCCCCAGCATTTT
NA | TRBJ2-7 | TRBD1 | TRBV2 | 13 | CASRDRVLYEQYF | TGTGCCAGCCGGGACAGGGTTCTGTACGAGCAGTACTTC
few | TRBJ2-1 | TRBD2 | TRBV11-3 | 13 | CASSLLAADEQFF | TGTGCCAGCAGCCTACTAGCGGCGGATGAGCAGTTCTTC
NA | TRBJ1-5 | NA | TRBV12-1 | 15 | CASSFRTGDGQPQHF | TGTGCCAGCAGCTTTAGGACAGGGGATGGTCAGCCCCAGCATTTT
NA | TRBJ2-1 | TRBD2 | TRBV5-1 | 15 | CASRVGTSGQNEQFF | TGCGCCAGCAGGGTGGGGACTAGCGGTCAGAATGAGCAGTTCTTC
NA | TRBJ2-7 | TRBD2 | TRBV7-6 | 16 | CASSLASASGRNEQYF | TGTGCCAGCAGCTTAGCGTCGGCTAGCGGGAGAAACGAGCAGTACTTC
NA | TRBJ1-1 | NA | TRBV30 | 13 | CAWSYREGTEAFF | TGTGCCTGGAGTTACAGGGAGGGCACTGAAGCTTTCTTT
NA | TRBJ2-3 | TRBD1 | TRBV30 | 14 | CAWDRGSSTDTQYF | TGTGCCTGGGACAGGGGAAGTTCCACAGATACGCAGTATTTT
NA | TRBJ1-1 | TRBD1 | TRBV10-3 | 14 | CAISGTGVNTEAFF | TGTGCCATCAGCGGGACAGGGGTAAACACTGAAGCTTTCTTT
NA | TRBJ1-2 | TRBD1 | TRBV2 | 15 | CASRAGTGHLYGYTF | TGTGCCAGCAGGGCCGGGACAGGCCATCTTTACGGCTACACCTTC
few | TRBJ2-3 | TRBD2 | TRBV7-3 | 15 | CASSRSGGSTDTQYF | TGTGCCAGCAGCCGTTCCGGGGGGAGCACAGATACGCAGTATTTT
NA | TRBJ1-1 | TRBD1 | TRBV30 | 14 | CAWEGTGWGTEAFF | TGTGCCTGGGAGGGGACAGGGTGGGGCACTGAAGCTTTCTTT
NA | TRBJ1-2 | NA | TRBV14 | 13 | CASSQQTNYGYTF | TGTGCCAGCAGCCAACAAACTAACTATGGCTACACCTTC
NA | TRBJ2-3 | NA | TRBV29-1 | 14 | CSVDSWAREDTQYF | TGCAGCGTCGATTCTTGGGCTCGGGAAGATACGCAGTATTTT
NA | TRBJ2-1 | NA | TRBV9 | 12 | CASSVAPGEQFF | TGTGCCAGCAGCGTAGCACCCGGTGAGCAGTTCTTC
NA | TRBJ2-3 | NA | TRBV18 | 17 | CASSPGGGRTSTDTQYF | TGTGCCAGCTCACCAGGGGGGGGCCGGACCTCCACAGATACGCAGTATTTT
NA | TRBJ1-4 | NA | TRBV19 | 13 | CASSPPGLGKLFF | TGTGCCAGTAGTCCCCCGGGACTAGGAAAACTGTTTTTT
NA | TRBJ2-7 | TRBD1 | TRBV5-1 | 16 | CASNPLGTGASYEQYF | TGCGCCAGCAACCCCCTCGGGACAGGGGCCTCCTACGAGCAGTACTTC
NA | TRBJ2-3 | TRBD2 | TRBV30 | 12 | CAGTGGTDTQYF | TGTGCCGGAACCGGGGGGACAGATACGCAGTATTTT
NA | TRBJ1-2 | NA | TRBV11-1 | 13 | CASSRPSFHGYTF | TGTGCCAGCAGCCGTCCTTCTTTCCATGGCTACACCTTC
NA | TRBJ1-2 | NA | TRBV12-3/TRBV12-4 | 13 | CASSLRQLTGYTF | TGTGCCAGCAGTTTAAGACAGTTAACGGGCTACACCTTC
NA | TRBJ1-2 | TRBD1 | TRBV18 | 14 | CASSPLTGDYGYTF | TGTGCCAGCTCACCGCTGACAGGGGACTATGGCTACACCTTC
few | TRBJ2-1 | TRBD1 | TRBV10-3 | 11 | CASRQGNEQFF | TGTGCCTCCCGACAGGGCAATGAGCAGTTCTTC
NA | TRBJ2-6 | NA | TRBV19 | 15 | CASSDLTAGANVLTF | TGTGCCAGTAGTGACCTGACAGCTGGGGCCAACGTCCTGACTTTC
NA | TRBJ2-1 | TRBD2 | TRBV9 | 18 | CASSPLAGGTYSYNEQFF | TGTGCCAGCAGCCCTTTAGCGGGAGGGACGTATAGCTACAATGAGCAGTTCTTC
NA | TRBJ1-1 | NA | TRBV11-3 | 11 | CASSLTGEAFF | TGTGCCAGCAGCTTAACGGGTGAAGCTTTCTTT
NA | TRBJ2-5 | TRBD2 | TRBV6-1 | 15 | CASRLAGGYQETQYF | TGTGCCAGCAGGTTAGCGGGAGGTTACCAAGAGACCCAGTACTTC
NA | TRBJ2-1 | NA | TRBV28 | 16 | CASSFFGSGSYNEQFF | TGTGCCAGCAGTTTTTTTGGCTCAGGGTCCTACAATGAGCAGTTCTTC
NA | TRBJ1-1 | NA | TRBV3-1/TRBV3-2 | 14 | CASSQVAGNTEAFF | TGTGCCAGCAGCCAAGTGGCAGGGAACACTGAAGCTTTCTTT
NA | TRBJ2-1 | TRBD2 | TRBV10-3 | 16 | CAISGGLAGGQNEQFF | TGTGCCATCAGTGGAGGACTAGCGGGAGGGCAAAATGAGCAGTTCTTC
NA | TRBJ1-2 | TRBD1 | TRBV9 | 13 | CASSVEGGRGYTF | TGTGCCAGCAGCGTAGAAGGGGGCCGTGGCTACACCTTC
NA | TRBJ1-4 | TRBD1 | TRBV19 | 14 | CASNQGTANEKLFF | TGTGCCAGTAACCAGGGGACAGCTAATGAAAAACTGTTTTTT
NA | TRBJ1-1 | NA | TRBV11-3 | 16 | CASSPWTDSLNTEAFF | TGTGCCAGCAGCCCGTGGACAGACTCCTTGAACACTGAAGCTTTCTTT
NA | TRBJ1-4 | NA | TRBV6-6 | 14 | CASKLEATNEKLFF | TGTGCCAGCAAGCTTGAAGCAACTAATGAAAAACTGTTTTTT
NA | TRBJ2-2 | TRBD1 | TRBV28 | 17 | CASSWTPGTGFTGELFF | TGTGCCAGCAGTTGGACTCCCGGGACAGGGTTTACCGGGGAGCTGTTTTTT
NA | TRBJ1-2 | TRBD1 | TRBV6-5 | 12 | CAGARGAGGYTF | TGTGCTGGGGCCAGGGGGGCAGGTGGCTACACCTTC
NA | TRBJ1-1 | NA | TRBV18 | 13 | CASSGLGGTEAFF | TGTGCCAGCTCAGGTCTGGGGGGGACTGAAGCTTTCTTT
NA | TRBJ1-2 | NA | TRBV6-1 | 19 | CASCVWGGEGWGLGYGYTF | TGTGCCAGCTGTGTCTGGGGGGGGGAGGGTTGGGGTTTGGGCTATGGCTACACCTTC
NA | TRBJ1-1 | NA | TRBV6-6 | 14 | CASSFFGGNTEAFF | TGTGCCAGCAGTTTTTTTGGCGGGAACACTGAAGCTTTCTTT
NA | TRBJ2-7 | TRBD1 | TRBV3-1/TRBV3-2 | 13 | CASSHLTGDEQYF | TGTGCCAGCAGCCACCTGACAGGGGACGAGCAGTACTTC
NA | TRBJ2-3 | TRBD2 | TRBV28 | 18 | CASSFILGGRETTDTQYF | TGTGCCAGCAGTTTCATCCTTGGCGGGAGGGAGACCACAGATACGCAGTATTTT